This is a list of T cell receptor beta chains from one sample in a study of T cell responses to AZD1222 COVID-19 vaccine. Assay used: immunoSEQ multiplex PCR; TCRdb lists only in-frame clones, some missing. The table shows some 140,000 clones, with about 87% occurring only once. Sample: peripheral blood, taken on day 0 of AZD1222 vaccination. The receptor source for this set is an adult in good health. CDR3s include the opening cysteine and the closing phenylalanine or tryptophan. The D gene is left open where the match is weak. Clone sizes are given selectively: once, few, many, or a class where the clone is expanded.

clone size: -
J gene: TRBJ1-4
V gene: TRBV20-1
D gene: -
CDR3 DNA: TGCAGTGCTAGTCCTGACAGGTGGACTGGGGAAAAACTGTTTTTT
CDR3 protein: CSASPDRWTGEKLFF

clone size: -
J gene: TRBJ1-5
V gene: TRBV4-1
D gene: -
CDR3 DNA: TGCGCCAGCAGCCAAGGGGGGGGTCTGCTAAATCAGCCCCAGCATTTT
CDR3 protein: CASSQGGGLLNQPQHF

clone size: -
J gene: TRBJ2-5
V gene: TRBV5-1
D gene: -
CDR3 DNA: TGCGCCAGCAGTCCAAACGGGAGAACGCAGACCCAGTACTTC
CDR3 protein: CASSPNGRTQTQYF

clone size: -
J gene: TRBJ2-5
V gene: TRBV30
D gene: TRBD2
CDR3 DNA: TGTGCCTGGTTACGGGAGGACCAAGAGACCCAGTACTTC
CDR3 protein: CAWLREDQETQYF

clone size: -
J gene: TRBJ2-5
V gene: TRBV3-1/TRBV3-2
D gene: -
CDR3 DNA: TGTGCCAGCAGCATTTATCGACAGGGACTTATACAAGAGACCCAGTACTTC
CDR3 protein: CASSIYRQGLIQETQYF

clone size: -
J gene: TRBJ1-1
V gene: TRBV5-4
D gene: -
CDR3 DNA: TGTGCCAGCAGCTTGGCAGGGGCGGCTGAAGCTTTCTTT
CDR3 protein: CASSLAGAAEAFF

clone size: -
J gene: TRBJ1-4
V gene: TRBV28
D gene: -
CDR3 DNA: TGTGCCAGCAGTTCCCGGCTGGATGAAAAACTGTTTTTT
CDR3 protein: CASSSRLDEKLFF

clone size: -
J gene: TRBJ2-7
V gene: TRBV23-1
D gene: -
CDR3 DNA: TGCGCCAGCAGTCAATCAACCGACCTCAGGTTAAACCCCGAGCAGTACTTC
CDR3 protein: CASSQSTDLRLNPEQYF

clone size: -
J gene: TRBJ2-1
V gene: TRBV27
D gene: -
CDR3 DNA: TGTGCCAGCAGGGGAGAGCCAGGGGGGAATGAGCAGTTCTTC
CDR3 protein: CASRGEPGGNEQFF

clone size: -
J gene: TRBJ2-1
V gene: TRBV7-9
D gene: -
CDR3 DNA: TGTGCCAGCAGCTTAGCACCCGGGTCCATGGTCGCCGAGCAGTTCTTC
CDR3 protein: CASSLAPGSMVAEQFF

clone size: -
J gene: TRBJ2-1
V gene: TRBV7-2
D gene: -
CDR3 DNA: TGTGCCAGCAGCCCCCCGGACAGACACAATGAGCAGTTCTTC
CDR3 protein: CASSPPDRHNEQFF

clone size: once
J gene: TRBJ2-7
V gene: TRBV5-1
D gene: TRBD2
CDR3 DNA: TGCGCCAGCAGCTGGACTAGCGGTTCAACCTACGAGCAGTACTTC
CDR3 protein: CASSWTSGSTYEQYF

clone size: -
J gene: TRBJ1-2
V gene: TRBV9
D gene: -
CDR3 DNA: TGTGCCAGCAGCGTAGTGGCCAGTCCCAACTATGGCTACACCTTC
CDR3 protein: CASSVVASPNYGYTF

clone size: -
J gene: TRBJ1-3
V gene: TRBV9
D gene: TRBD1
CDR3 DNA: TGTGCCAGCAGCCCCCGGGACAGGGCCTACTCTGGAAACACCATATATTTT
CDR3 protein: CASSPRDRAYSGNTIYF

clone size: -
J gene: TRBJ1-2
V gene: TRBV27
D gene: -
CDR3 DNA: TGTGCCAGCAGTTTTCAGGGTTTGGGGTATGGCTACACCTTC
CDR3 protein: CASSFQGLGYGYTF

clone size: -
J gene: TRBJ1-1
V gene: TRBV7-2
D gene: -
CDR3 DNA: TGTGCCAGCAGCCCAGGGAAAACTGAAGCTTTCTTT
CDR3 protein: CASSPGKTEAFF

clone size: few
J gene: TRBJ1-5
V gene: TRBV28
D gene: -
CDR3 DNA: TGTGCCAGCAGTGAGAGAGACCAGCCCCAGCATTTT
CDR3 protein: CASSERDQPQHF

clone size: -
J gene: TRBJ1-4
V gene: TRBV2
D gene: TRBD1
CDR3 DNA: TGTGCCAGCAGCCGGGACAGGGTATTGGAAAAACTGTTTTTT
CDR3 protein: CASSRDRVLEKLFF

clone size: -
J gene: TRBJ1-2
V gene: TRBV28
D gene: TRBD1
CDR3 DNA: TGTGCCAGCAGCCCGGGACAGGCGCACTATGGCTACACCTTC
CDR3 protein: CASSPGQAHYGYTF

clone size: -
J gene: TRBJ2-7
V gene: TRBV10-3
D gene: -
CDR3 DNA: TGTGCCATCAGTTTGTCCCCCGACTACGAGCAGTACTTC
CDR3 protein: CAISLSPDYEQYF

clone size: -
J gene: TRBJ1-2
V gene: TRBV14
D gene: -
CDR3 DNA: TGTGCCAGCAGCCTCGTAGCTTTACCCACTTTACGCTATGGCTACACCTTC
CDR3 protein: CASSLVALPTLRYGYTF

clone size: -
J gene: TRBJ2-5
V gene: TRBV4-1
D gene: TRBD1
CDR3 DNA: TGCGCCAGCAGCCAAGTACGTGGACAGGGGGCTGGAGAGACCCAGTACTTC
CDR3 protein: CASSQVRGQGAGETQYF

clone size: once
J gene: TRBJ2-7
V gene: TRBV28
D gene: -
CDR3 DNA: TGTGCCAGCAGTTTCTCGGGGTACGAGCAGTACTTC
CDR3 protein: CASSFSGYEQYF

clone size: -
J gene: TRBJ2-3
V gene: TRBV6-1
D gene: -
CDR3 DNA: TGTGCCAGCAGTGAAGAGGGGCTGGGCACAGATACGCAGTATTTT
CDR3 protein: CASSEEGLGTDTQYF

clone size: -
J gene: TRBJ2-1
V gene: TRBV4-3
D gene: -
CDR3 DNA: TGCGCCAGCAGCCATGAGACTAGCTACAATGAGCAGTTCTTC
CDR3 protein: CASSHETSYNEQFF

clone size: -
J gene: TRBJ2-7
V gene: TRBV6-4
D gene: TRBD2
CDR3 DNA: TGTGCCAGCGGCCCACCTCTACCAGGGACTAGCGGGAGAGTCTACGAGCAGTACTTC
CDR3 protein: CASGPPLPGTSGRVYEQYF

clone size: -
J gene: TRBJ2-7
V gene: TRBV4-3
D gene: -
CDR3 DNA: TGCGCCAGCAGCCAAGATCAAGGGCTACGAGCAGGACTATCAAAGAACAGCTACGAGCAGTACTTC
CDR3 protein: CASSQDQGLRAGLSKNSYEQYF

clone size: few
J gene: TRBJ2-7
V gene: TRBV6-6
D gene: -
CDR3 DNA: TGTGCCAGCAGTCACCGAGGGTTCGCAGCCTCTAGCTCGGTCGAGCAGTACTTC
CDR3 protein: CASSHRGFAASSSVEQYF

clone size: -
J gene: TRBJ1-6
V gene: TRBV25-1
D gene: TRBD1
CDR3 DNA: TGTGCCAGCAGTTTACCGGGACAGGGATGGTCACCCCTCCACTTT
CDR3 protein: CASSLPGQGWSPLHF

clone size: -
J gene: TRBJ1-1
V gene: TRBV18
D gene: TRBD1
CDR3 DNA: TGTGCCAGCTCACCATCAGGGGGGGTCACTGAAGCTTTCTTT
CDR3 protein: CASSPSGGVTEAFF

clone size: -
J gene: TRBJ1-5
V gene: TRBV7-2
D gene: TRBD1
CDR3 DNA: TGTGCCAGCAGCTTAAGGCAGGGGGTTCAGCCCCAGCATTTT
CDR3 protein: CASSLRQGVQPQHF

clone size: -
J gene: TRBJ2-1
V gene: TRBV30
D gene: TRBD2
CDR3 DNA: TGTGCCTGGAGTGAAGGGGGGGCTAGCGGGAGAACCCAGTTCTTC
CDR3 protein: CAWSEGGASGRTQFF

clone size: -
J gene: TRBJ2-7
V gene: TRBV27
D gene: TRBD1
CDR3 DNA: TGTGCCAGCAGGCGACAGGGTCTCGGCGAGCAGTACTTC
CDR3 protein: CASRRQGLGEQYF